The sample holds many counts of the clone carrying this T cell receptor (beta chain). Its specificity is not known. TCRdb reanalysed the reads using MiXCR and keeps one entry per CDR3 protein. The top ten hold around 15% of the sample, which has 900,000 to 950,000 distinct CDR3 sequences, 31% seen once. This record belongs to a study of T cell repertoires in cytomegalovirus infection. Study background: Shared public TCR beta signatures pointed to both CMV infection and a matching HLA type.

This sequence originates from a human donor in good health (CMV status not recorded). Some clones in this sample may be carry-over from other donors' samples. This specimen consisted of cultured CD8+ T cells from PBMCs, obtained from culture after CMV antigen stimulation.

The CDR3 sequence: CASSGGGTGELFF. The CDR3 DNA is TGTGCCAGCAGCGGGGGGGGCACCGGGGAGCTGTTTTTT. The V and J genes are TRBV5-4 and TRBJ2-2, with 7 bases that match TRBD2. Germline CDR1 and CDR2: SGHNT and YYREEE (reference sequence). V was clipped by 4 bases and J by 4 bases; unmatched bases: 1. CDR3 length equals 13 residues. The entire variable domain, with the rest obtained from reference TRBV5-4 and TRBJ2-2, is as follows: ETGVTQSPTHLIKTRGQQVTLRCSSQSGHNTVSWYQQALGQGPQFIFQYYREEENGRGNFPPRFSGLQFPNYSSELNVNALELDDSALYLCASSGGGTGELFFGEGSRLTVL.